The rows below give T cell receptor beta chains drawn from one sample of a study of regulatory T cells in long-lasting Graves disease. MiXCR was run by TCRdb on the multiplex PCR reads, yielding one entry per CDR3 protein. The sample contains 440,000 or so distinct CDR3 sequences, less than 20% of which appear only once. These data were also reused for a study on T cells in Graves' hyperthyroidism and ophthalmopathy.

Sequencing was performed on peripheral blood mononuclear cells (PBMCs), taken at new diagnosis, from a patient treated with antithyroid drugs. The source is a woman aged 25-40 years with Graves disease. The CDR3 runs from the conserved cysteine through the conserved F or W. A D gene is named only where the DNA matches it firmly. Not every row has a clone size; where given, it reads once, few, many or a size class.

D	V	J	size	DNA	CDR3
NA	TRBV2	TRBJ2-7	many	TGTGCCAGCAGGGCGGCTGGCACGATGTGGGAGCAGTACTTC	CASRAAGTMWEQYF
NA	TRBV5-1	TRBJ1-2	many	TGCGCCAGCAGCTTCAGGGGACAATATGGCTACACCTTC	CASSFRGQYGYTF
TRBD2	TRBV5-1	TRBJ2-7	NA	TGCGCCAGCAGCGTACTAGCGGGAGGGCCCTTTTACGAGCAGTACTTC	CASSVLAGGPFYEQYF
NA	TRBV15	TRBJ1-2	few	TGTGCCACCAGCAGGAGGGGGGGTTTGATGATCAACTATGGCTACACCTTC	CATSRRGGLMINYGYTF
NA	TRBV30	TRBJ2-1	many	TGTGCCTGGAGTGTACGGTCCTCCTCCTACAATGAGCAGTTCTTC	CAWSVRSSSYNEQFF
TRBD2	TRBV4-1	TRBJ2-1	few	TGCGCCAGCAGCCAAGACGGGACTAGCGGGAGACGGCAGTTCTTC	CASSQDGTSGRRQFF
NA	TRBV27	TRBJ2-1	many	TGTGCCAGCAACCGGGACATTAGGGTCTACAATGAGCAGTTCTTC	CASNRDIRVYNEQFF
NA	TRBV19	TRBJ1-1	few	TGTGCCGTAAGAGGACTGAACACTGAAGCTTTCTTT	CAVRGLNTEAFF
TRBD2	TRBV20-1	TRBJ2-5	NA	TGCAGTGCTAGAGATTATTCGGGCGGGAGGGCCGGAAAGACCCAGTACTTC	CSARDYSGGRAGKTQYF
TRBD1	TRBV12-5	TRBJ1-2	many	TGTGCTAGTGGTTTGGTGTTGGGGACAGGGGCTGGTGCTAACTATGGCTACACCTTC	CASGLVLGTGAGANYGYTF
NA	TRBV5-1	TRBJ1-2	many	TGCGCCAGCAGCTTGGAGGTGGGCGAGGGTGGCTACACCTTC	CASSLEVGEGGYTF
NA	TRBV5-1	TRBJ2-1	many	TGCGCCAGCAGCTTGGGTAGCCCAGGGAATGAGCAGTTCTTC	CASSLGSPGNEQFF
NA	TRBV6-1	TRBJ2-1	many	TGTGCCAGCAGAAATACATTTACAGGGTCAGCCTACAATGAGCAGTTCTTC	CASRNTFTGSAYNEQFF
NA	TRBV15	TRBJ1-4	many	TGTGCCACCAGCAGAGATTTCGGGATTAATGAAAAACTGTTTTTT	CATSRDFGINEKLFF
TRBD1	TRBV5-1	TRBJ1-2	NA	TGCGCCAGCAGCCAGGGACAGGGGGCTTTCGATGGCTACACCTTC	CASSQGQGAFDGYTF
TRBD1	TRBV3-1	TRBJ1-5	many	TGTGCCAGCAGCCGCCAATCCGGGACAGATCAGCCCCAGCATTTT	CASSRQSGTDQPQHF
NA	TRBV5-1	TRBJ1-4	few	TGCGCCAGCTCCCTACTGGGGACCAGGGACGAAAAACTGTTTTTT	CASSLLGTRDEKLFF
TRBD2	TRBV5-4	TRBJ2-3	few	TGTGCCAGCAGCTTGTTGCGGCTAGCGGGAGGCTACGATACGCAGTATTTT	CASSLLRLAGGYDTQYF
NA	TRBV29-1	TRBJ2-2	NA	TGCAGTATCGGGATTAACACCGGGGAGCTGTTTTTT	CSIGINTGELFF
TRBD1	TRBV11-2	TRBJ2-1	many	TGTGCCAGCAGCCTAACCCTGACAGGGGAGCAGTTCTTC	CASSLTLTGEQFF
NA	TRBV27	TRBJ2-3	many	TGTGCCAGCAGTTTGGTGGCGGGTCAGGGAGATACGCAGTATTTT	CASSLVAGQGDTQYF
NA	TRBV28	TRBJ2-1	many	TGTGCCAGCAGTTTTGTAGCGTGGAGCGGCAATGAGCAGTTCTTC	CASSFVAWSGNEQFF
TRBD2	TRBV4-1	TRBJ2-3	NA	TGCGCCAGCAGCCTATTGACTAGCGACCCAGATACGCAGTATTTT	CASSLLTSDPDTQYF
NA	TRBV10-1	TRBJ2-2	few	TGCGCCAGCAGTGGTGGGGCCGCGAACACCGGGGAGCTGTTTTTT	CASSGGAANTGELFF
TRBD1	TRBV25-1	TRBJ1-5	NA	TGTGCCAGCGGCCCGGGACAGGGGCCCAATCAGCCCCAGCATTTT	CASGPGQGPNQPQHF
NA	TRBV12-3/TRBV12-4	TRBJ2-7	many	TGTGCCAGCCGCTTTACAAACTCCTACGAGCAGTACTTC	CASRFTNSYEQYF
NA	TRBV13	TRBJ1-2	many	TGTGCCAGCAGCTTTAGGTCTGCGAGCTACACCTTC	CASSFRSASYTF
NA	TRBV4-1	TRBJ2-5	NA	TGCGCCAGCAGCCCCCTGGGGAATCGCCCCCAAGAGACCCAGTACTTC	CASSPLGNRPQETQYF
TRBD2	TRBV18	TRBJ2-1	few	TGTGCCAGCTCCCCAGCGGGGGTGTACTACAATGAGCAGTTCTTC	CASSPAGVYYNEQFF
NA	TRBV2	TRBJ2-7	many	TGTGCCAGCAGTATCAGCTTCCTATACGAGCAGTACTTC	CASSISFLYEQYF
NA	TRBV19	TRBJ1-5	many	TGTGCCAGTAGTATTGAGACACGGCGGGATCAGCCCCAGCATTTT	CASSIETRRDQPQHF
NA	TRBV20-1	TRBJ1-5	many	TGCAGTGCTACCGCATGGTCGGTTGTTCAGCCCCAGCATTTT	CSATAWSVVQPQHF
NA	TRBV6-5	TRBJ1-5	NA	TGTGCCAGCAGTTACGCGTCAAATAGCAATCAGCCCCAGCATTTT	CASSYASNSNQPQHF
TRBD1	TRBV28	TRBJ2-5	many	TGTGCCAGCAGTTTGCAGGGGACAGGAGAGACCCAGTACTTC	CASSLQGTGETQYF
TRBD1	TRBV2	TRBJ1-1	many	TGTGCCAGCAGAGCCGAGGGGGCGTTGAGAAGTGAAGCTTTCTTT	CASRAEGALRSEAFF
NA	TRBV12-3/TRBV12-4	TRBJ1-1	NA	TGTGCCAGCCGGGGGCGGGGGTGGGGGTACACTGAAGCTTTCTTT	CASRGRGWGYTEAFF
TRBD2	TRBV12-3/TRBV12-4	TRBJ2-3	many	TGTGCCAGCAGTCCTCAGCGGGGTTCAGATACGCAGTATTTT	CASSPQRGSDTQYF
NA	TRBV7-9	TRBJ2-1	NA	TGTGCCAGCATCAAAACACCTTCCCGGACCGCGGGGTACAATGAGCAGTTCTTC	CASIKTPSRTAGYNEQFF
TRBD2	TRBV6-2/TRBV6-3	TRBJ2-1	many	TGTGCCAGCAGCCCGGGACTAGCGGGAAAGGCCTACAATGAGCAGTTCTTC	CASSPGLAGKAYNEQFF
NA	TRBV29-1	TRBJ2-1	many	TGCAGCGTTGCCAGCACAGTAAACAAGGGATACAATGAGCAGTTCTTC	CSVASTVNKGYNEQFF
TRBD1	TRBV18	TRBJ2-4	few	TGTGCCAGCTCACCCGGAAGACAGGGGGAATTAGCCAAAAACATTCAGTACTTC	CASSPGRQGELAKNIQYF
NA	TRBV7-6	TRBJ2-1	many	TGTGCCAGCAGCTTCGGTGGGGCAAGGTCCTACAATGAGCAGTTCTTC	CASSFGGARSYNEQFF
NA	TRBV27	TRBJ1-5	many	TGTGCCAGCAGTTTAAACCCAGGGAATCAGCCCCAGCATTTT	CASSLNPGNQPQHF
TRBD2	TRBV24-1	TRBJ2-5	many	TGTGCCACCAGTGACCGACTAGCGGCTGAAGAGACCCAGTACTTC	CATSDRLAAEETQYF
TRBD2	TRBV6-2/TRBV6-3	TRBJ2-1	many	TGTGCCAGCAGACCTTCTAGCGGGAGCTACAATGAGCAGTTCTTC	CASRPSSGSYNEQFF
NA	TRBV20-1	TRBJ2-5	many	TGCAGTGCGGAGCGGGCGGGACAAGAGACCCAGTACTTC	CSAERAGQETQYF
NA	TRBV4-1	TRBJ2-7	many	TGCGCCAGCAGCCAACAGGGTTGGTCATACGAGCAGTACTTC	CASSQQGWSYEQYF
NA	TRBV5-1	TRBJ1-1	few	TGTGCCAGCAGCCCTCCCCAGGGGCACACTGAAGCTTTCTTT	CASSPPQGHTEAFF
NA	TRBV28	TRBJ2-3	many	TGTGCCAGCAGTTTTGGTAGCCCTCCCGATACGCAGTATTTT	CASSFGSPPDTQYF
NA	TRBV27	TRBJ2-7	many	TGTGCCAGCAGCCCAGGGGGGGCCTCCTACGAGCAGTACTTC	CASSPGGASYEQYF
TRBD2	TRBV29-1	TRBJ2-2	many	TGCAGCGCCCTAGGACTAGCGGGATTGAACACCGGGGAGCTGTTTTTT	CSALGLAGLNTGELFF
NA	TRBV20-1	TRBJ2-3	many	TGCAGTGCTAGTGACCCTTCGGGGGTGGGCACAGATACGCAGTATTTT	CSASDPSGVGTDTQYF
NA	TRBV24-1	TRBJ1-5	many	TGTGCCACCAGTGATCCCCCGGGACACTATAGCAATCAGCCCCAGCATTTT	CATSDPPGHYSNQPQHF
NA	TRBV30	TRBJ1-1	NA	TGTGCCTGGAGTTGGGAACATGACACTGAAGCTTTCTTT	CAWSWEHDTEAFF
NA	TRBV12-3/TRBV12-4	TRBJ2-7	many	TGTGCCAGCACCCCGGGTGACGAGCAGTACTTC	CASTPGDEQYF